This T cell receptor beta chain was retrieved from a study of PD-1 and CTLA-4 blockade in melanoma. In regard to this clone: It is likely a read error, because the conserved phenylalanine at the end of the CDR3 is missing. The DNA is omitted, as the CDR3 cannot be located on it reliably, and the CDR3 follows TCRdb's listing.

The repertoire was sequenced with immunoSEQ multiplex PCR; TCRdb's copy has only in-frame clones and lacks some. This sample carries 34,000 or so clones, 88% of them seen once, and the ten largest clones take 6% to 7%. The CDR3 length equals 12 residues, ends included. The V gene's germline CDR1 is SNHLY and CDR2 FYNNEI. The rearrangement joins TRBV2 to TRBJ1-4; TRBD1 reflects the table's D call only, with no check against the DNA. The TCR originated in a human donor with melanoma. The sequenced sample was CD8+ T cells from peripheral blood, obtained from a patient given anti-PD-1 treatment. CDR3 region: CASSVLGQGALI.